The 18 T cell receptor beta chains below all came from one sample that was sequenced in a study of blood T cell repertoires in COVID-19. Sequenced by immunoSEQ multiplex PCR; TCRdb stores in-frame clones only, minus some. Altogether fewer than 250,000 clones are present, approximately 91% being singletons, with the ten largest covering about 6.3%. Sequencing was done on a sample of peripheral blood. These receptors originate from a man aged 55 to 70 who had recovered from COVID-19.

V usage is TRBV19 and J usage is TRBJ2-2; D is perhaps TRBD2 (5 bases). Between the trimmed V and J ends, which lost 1 base and 7 bases, there was a span of 7 bases. The CDR3 is made up of 13 amino acids. Germline V gives CDR1 LNHDA, CDR2 SQIVND (reference sequence). CDR3 in DNA: TGTGCCAGTAGTATAGGACGGGGCGGGGAGCTGTTTTTT. Its protein product is CASSIGRGGELFF.

The gene calls are TRBV18 and TRBJ1-3; TRBD1 matches 7 bases. The CDR3 runs to 15 residues. After removal of 3 bases from V and 0 bases from J, the junction contained 2 bases not matched to a gene. Germline CDR1 is KGHSH and CDR2 is LQKENI. CDR3 coding DNA: TGTGCCAGCTCACCGGACAGGCTCTCTGGAAACACCATATATTTT. It encodes CASSPDRLSGNTIYF.

The chain combines TRBV2 with TRBJ2-2, with no clear D. Trimming took 4 bases from V and 1 from J, leaving 13 bases between them. Per the germline V gene, CDR1 is SNHLY and CDR2 is FYNNEI. CDR3 size: 16 residues. CDR3 sequence reads: CASSVGRGLNTGELFF. The CDR3 DNA reads as TGTGCCAGCAGTGTTGGCCGAGGCCTGAACACCGGGGAGCTGTTTTTT. The entire variable domain, with the rest obtained from reference TRBV2 and TRBJ2-2, is as follows: EPEVTQTPSHQVTQMGQEVILRCVPISNHLYFYWYRQILGQKVEFLVSFYNNEISEKSEIFDDQFSVERPDGSNFTLKIRSTKLEDSAMYFCASSVGRGLNTGELFFGEGSRLTVL.

V and J are TRBV2 and TRBJ2-7; a possible D gene is TRBD2 (5 bases). V lost 4 bases and J lost 7, with 20 bases in between. This CDR3 region has 15 residues. Germline-derived CDR1 and CDR2 are SNHLY and FYNNEI. The CDR3 reads CASSGFRLLSGEQYF. As DNA, the CDR3 is TGTGCCAGCAGTGGATTCCGACTGTTATCGGGAGAGCAGTACTTC.

The rearrangement joins TRBV16 to TRBJ1-5, with D maybe TRBD1 (6 bases). CDR3 length equals 14 residues. With 7 bases removed from V and 7 bases from J, the gap between germline ends came to 17 bases. CDR1 is KGHSY, CDR2 FQNENV, per germline. The CDR3 region has the DNA TGTGCCAGCACCCTTTACAGGGAAGGGCAGCCCCAGCATTTT. Translation gives CASTLYREGQPQHF.

The count of this clone is one. The chain uses TRBV7-2 and TRBJ2-3; weak D call: TRBD2 (6 bases). Germline CDR1 reads SGHTA; CDR2 reads FQGNSA. Trimming took 1 base from V and 6 from J, leaving 11 bases between them. The CDR3 covers 14 residues. CDR3 sequence: CASSLVASADTQYF. The CDR3 coding sequence is TGTGCCAGCAGCTTAGTTGCTAGCGCGGATACGCAGTATTTT. Combining the CDR3 with reference TRBV7-2 and TRBJ2-3 gives the whole variable domain GAGVSQSPSNKVTEKGKDVELRCDPISGHTALYWYRQSLGQGLEFLIYFQGNSAPDKSGLPSDRFSAERTGGSVSTLTIQRTQQEDSAVYLCASSLVASADTQYFGPGTRLTVL.

The gene calls are TRBV11-2 and TRBJ2-3, with TRBD2 matching over 7 bases. The germline V gene encodes CDR1 SGHAT and CDR2 FQNNGV. The CDR3 has 16 amino acids. The J segment lost 2 bases and the V segment lost 2 bases, leaving 7 bases of the junction unmatched. CDR3 in DNA: TGTGCCAGCAGCTTAAGGAGCGGGGTTAACACAGATACGCAGTATTTT. Protein sequence: CASSLRSGVNTDTQYF.

This chain links TRBV5-4 with TRBJ2-3; D remains unclear. The CDR3 has 15 residues. Between the trimmed V and J ends, which lost 0 bases and 0 bases, there was a span of 8 bases. Looked up from germline, CDR1 is SGHNT and CDR2 is YYREEE (reference sequence). Written as DNA, the CDR3 is TGTGCCAGCAGCTTGGACAGAATTAGCACAGATACGCAGTATTTT. Translated: CASSLDRISTDTQYF.

The chain joins TRBV30 to TRBJ1-2; TRBD1 aligns across 8 bases. This CDR3 comprises 15 residues. Per germline, CDR1 GTSNPN and CDR2 SVGIG (reference sequence). V lost 0 bases and J lost 3; bases outside the gene matches: 6. In DNA form, the CDR3 reads TGTGCCTGGAGTGTATCTAGGACAGGGCACTATGGCTACACCTTC. Its protein product is CAWSVSRTGHYGYTF.

V usage is TRBV25-1 and J usage is TRBJ2-5; perhaps TRBD2 as D (7 bases). CDR1 is MGHDK and CDR2 is SYGVNS in the germline V gene. V was cut by 7 bases and J by 4 bases, with 10 bases left in between. The CDR3 contains 12 residues. CDR3 sequence: CASMRGGETQYF. DNA of the CDR3: TGTGCCAGCATGAGGGGGGGAGAGACCCAGTACTTC.

The genes are TRBV7-2 and TRBJ2-1; D remains unclear. The V end lost 5 bases, the J end lost 10 bases, and 12 bases lay between the germline ends. The CDR3 extends over 12 amino acids. CDR1 and CDR2 from the germline V gene are SGHTA and FQGNSA. Here the CDR3 reads CASSPPSGEQFF. The CDR3 DNA sequence: TGTGCCAGCAGCCCCCCGTCCGGGGAGCAGTTCTTC.

The rearrangement links TRBV18 to TRBJ1-2; D call uncertain. Trimming removed 1 base from V and 2 bases from J, with 11 bases in between. The CDR3 totals 15 residues. Germline assignment: CDR1 KGHSH and CDR2 LQKENI. CDR3: CASSPLLTENYGYTF. The CDR3 DNA reads as TGTGCCAGCTCACCACTCTTAACCGAGAACTATGGCTACACCTTC.

J is TRBJ2-3 and V is TRBV14; D is perhaps TRBD2 (6 bases). V lost 2 bases to trimming and J lost 0 bases, with 12 bases between them. Per the germline V gene, CDR1 is SGHDN and CDR2 is FVKESK. The CDR3 has 16 amino acids. This CDR3 is CASSQWAGPSTDTQYF. CDR3 coding DNA: TGTGCCAGCAGCCAATGGGCGGGACCTAGCACAGATACGCAGTATTTT.

V is TRBV7-2 and J is TRBJ1-2; no definite D call. This CDR3 has 15 amino acids. CDR1 and CDR2 from the germline V gene are SGHTA and FQGNSA. Trimming took 2 bases from V and 0 from J, leaving 10 bases between them. The CDR3 region has the DNA TGTGCCAGCAGCTTAATACAGCATCCTAACTATGGCTACACCTTC. Translated: CASSLIQHPNYGYTF.

The chain couples TRBV7-9 to TRBJ2-3; D perhaps matches TRBD1 (5 bases). Germline V gene sequence: CDR1 SEHNR, CDR2 FQNEAQ (reference sequence). The CDR3 covers 18 residues. Trimming took 1 base from V and 1 from J, leaving 18 bases between them. CDR3 region: CASSLVGAVVSGTDTQYF. CDR3 bases: TGTGCCAGCAGCTTAGTAGGGGCAGTCGTGTCGGGCACAGATACGCAGTATTTT.

The gene calls are TRBV7-9 and TRBJ1-3; D remains ambiguous. Germline CDR1 reads SEHNR; CDR2 reads FQNEAQ (reference sequence). V was cut by 5 bases and J by 2 bases, with 13 bases left in between. There are 15 residues in the CDR3. The CDR3 here is CASSLNREAGNTIYF. The CDR3 nucleotides are TGTGCCAGCAGCCTCAACCGAGAAGCTGGAAACACCATATATTTT. Looking up the rest from reference TRBV7-9 and TRBJ1-3 gives the full variable domain: DTGVSQNPRHKITKRGQNVTFRCDPISEHNRLYWYRQTLGQGPEFLTYFQNEAQLEKSRLLSDRFSAERPKGSFSTLEIQRTEQGDSAMYLCASSLNREAGNTIYFGEGSWLTVV.

The rearrangement joins TRBV4-2 to TRBJ1-2, with unresolved D. CDR1 and CDR2 (germline): LGHNA, YNFKEQ. V was pared by 0 bases and J by 5 bases, with 13 bases between. CDR3 size: 15 residues. CDR3 DNA sequence: TGTGCCAGCAGCCAAGACAGGCGGGGAGGGTATGGCTACACCTTC. This encodes CASSQDRRGGYGYTF.

J is TRBJ2-5 and V is TRBV27; the match to TRBD1 covers 10 bases. Germline CDR1 and CDR2: MNHEY and SMNVEV (reference sequence). The trim removed 6 bases at V and 4 bases at J, leaving 8 bases unmatched. This CDR3 comprises 15 residues. Here the CDR3 DNA reads TGTGCCAGCAGCCGGGACAGGGGTGGTGGAGAGACCCAGTACTTC. Its translation: CASSRDRGGGETQYF.